These 29 T cell receptor beta chains were sequenced from one sample in a study of monozygotic twins with inflammatory bowel disease. TCRdb reprocessed the 5' RACE reads; each CDR3 protein has one entry and no DNA is given. The table lists 88,000 or so distinct CDR3 sequences. Sequencing was performed on blood. The origin of the receptors is a human donor with ulcerative colitis or Crohn's disease, or a healthy co-twin of an affected twin (not recorded which).

The rearrangement links TRBV11-2 to TRBJ2-3; with no DNA, the TCRdb D assignment of TRBD1 cannot be verified. There are 16 residues in the CDR3. The germline gives CDR1 SGHAT, CDR2 FQNNGV. CDR3 sequence reads: CASSFLPGQGGDTQYF.

The chain couples TRBV7-3 to TRBJ2-3; TCRdb calls TRBD1, which cannot be checked without DNA. The CDR3 has 12 residues. Germline V CDR1 and CDR2: SGHTA, FQGTGA. CDR3 in amino acids: CASSPGHGTQYF.

The rearrangement links TRBV7-2 to TRBJ2-7; TCRdb reports TRBD1, a call that lacks DNA to check it against. CDR3 length equals 15 residues. Germline V gives CDR1 SGHTA, CDR2 FQGNSA. CDR3 residues: CASSSRGGGPYEQYF.

The chain couples TRBV13 to TRBJ2-7; as DNA is missing, the TRBD2 call by TCRdb cannot be tested. The CDR3 is made up of 16 amino acids. CDR1 is PRHDT, CDR2 FYEKMQ, per germline (reference sequence). This CDR3 is CASSFRTSGGPNEQYF. Full variable domain (missing parts from reference TRBV13 and TRBJ2-7): AAGVIQSPRHLIKEKRETATLKCYPIPRHDTVYWYQQGPGQDPQFLISFYEKMQSDKGSIPDRFSAQQFSDYHSELNMSSLELGDSALYFCASSFRTSGGPNEQYFGPGTRLTVT.

The CDR3 region is CSARTGLAGNNEQFF. The chain employs TRBV20-1 and TRBJ2-1; TCRdb's assignment of TRBD2 cannot be checked, as there is no DNA. The CDR3 is 15 residues long. Germline-derived CDR1 and CDR2 are DFQATT and SNEGSKA (reference sequence).

This chain connects TRBV4-2 to TRBJ1-1; the TCRdb D gene call, TRBD1, has no DNA to confirm it. The CDR3 covers 16 residues. Germline CDR1 LGHNA, CDR2 YNFKEQ. The CDR3 sequence is CASSQGPDRANTEAFF.

This rearrangement joins TRBV6-1 to TRBJ2-1; no DNA is available, so the TRBD1 call from TCRdb remains unchecked. This CDR3 contains 12 residues. The V gene's germline CDR1 is MNHNS and CDR2 SASEGT. The CDR3 protein is CATRPIRNEQFF.

The V gene is TRBV4-1, the J gene TRBJ2-5; TCRdb proposes TRBD2, but this gene call is untestable without DNA. The CDR3 length is 18 residues. From germline, CDR1 is MGHRA and CDR2 YSYEKL. The CDR3 region is CASSQVLTGRGLQETQYF.

The gene calls are TRBV4-2 and TRBJ1-2. This CDR3 is built from 17 residues. Germline V CDR1 and CDR2: LGHNA, YNFKEQ. CDR3 in amino acids: CASSQRALRGSNYGYTF.

The rearrangement links TRBV29-1 to TRBJ1-1; TCRdb indicates TRBD1, and absent DNA this call remains unverified. Germline V CDR1 and CDR2: SQVTM, ANQGSEA. CDR3 length: 14 amino acids. CDR3 amino acids: CSVESGTGRPEAFF. Complete variable domain (other parts from reference TRBV29-1 and TRBJ1-1): SAVISQKPSRDICQRGTSLTIQCQVDSQVTMMFWYRQQPGQSLTLIATANQGSEATYESGFVIDKFPISRPNLTFSTLTVSNMSPEDSSIYLCSVESGTGRPEAFFGQGTRLTVV.

CDR3: CASSWRTGSPNYGYTF. The chain employs TRBV5-4 and TRBJ1-2. The V gene's germline CDR1 is SGHNT and CDR2 YYREEE (reference sequence). The length of the CDR3 is 16 residues.

The chain recombines TRBV7-3 with TRBJ2-2. The CDR3 length is 14 residues. Germline CDR1 reads SGHTA; CDR2 reads FQGTGA. CDR3 region: CASSLIPGTGELFF.

The V and J genes are TRBV12-3 or TRBV12-4 and TRBJ2-5. The CDR3 spans 13 residues. The CDR3 loop is CASSLTAQETQYF.

The CDR3 loop reads CAIRAGLGIGETQYF. The chain uses TRBV10-3 and TRBJ2-5; the TCRdb D gene call, TRBD1, has no DNA to confirm it. Germline CDR1 reads ENHRY; CDR2 reads SYGVKD. CDR3 size: 15 residues.

V and J are TRBV9 and TRBJ1-1. Germline CDR1 is SGDLS and CDR2 is YYNGEE. The CDR3 extends over 13 amino acids. The CDR3 loop is CASSVLANTEAFF.

V usage is TRBV20-1 and J usage is TRBJ2-3; TCRdb returns TRBD1, unconfirmable since there is no DNA. CDR3 length: 13 amino acids. Germline V gives CDR1 DFQATT, CDR2 SNEGSKA (reference sequence). The CDR3 sequence is CSAHRGGQNTQYF.

The chain's CDR3 is CATSGTEPYYNEQFF. The chain uses TRBV24-1 and TRBJ2-1. This CDR3 has 15 amino acids. Looked up from germline, CDR1 is KGHDR and CDR2 is SFDVKD.

The rearrangement joins TRBV7-2 to TRBJ1-5; TCRdb indicates TRBD1, and absent DNA this call remains unverified. This CDR3 spans 15 amino acids. Germline lookup yields CDR1 SGHTA and CDR2 FQGNSA. CDR3 amino acids: CASSPGDRGAQPQHF.

The V and J genes are TRBV10-1 and TRBJ2-5; TCRdb outputs TRBD1, but without DNA this stays unchecked. CDR1 is WNHNN and CDR2 is SYGVQD in the germline V gene (reference sequence). The CDR3 totals 13 residues. Here the CDR3 reads CASTSGQKETQYF.

The chain recombines TRBV6-6 with TRBJ1-1; TCRdb lists TRBD1, though no DNA is available to test this call. The CDR3 is made up of 12 amino acids. Germline V lookup: CDR1 MNHNY, CDR2 SVGAGI (reference sequence). The chain's CDR3 is CASCTGRTEAFF.

The V call is TRBV7-8, the J call TRBJ1-2. CDR3 length: 12 amino acids. Per the germline V gene, CDR1 is SGHVS and CDR2 is FQNEAQ. CDR3 sequence reads: CASSSGYYGYTF.

The V and J genes are TRBV4-2 and TRBJ2-5. CDR1 LGHNA and CDR2 YNFKEQ come from the germline V gene. This CDR3 contains 13 residues. The CDR3 loop reads CASSQEQGETQYF.

The rearrangement uses TRBV12-3 or TRBV12-4 and TRBJ2-3; TCRdb returns TRBD1, unconfirmable since there is no DNA. There are 14 residues in the CDR3. The CDR3 region is CASSPPGGPDTQYF.

This sequence joins TRBV2 and TRBJ1-1; TCRdb's assignment of TRBD1 cannot be checked, as there is no DNA. The CDR3 totals 15 residues. Per germline, CDR1 SNHLY and CDR2 FYNNEI. CDR3 sequence reads: CASSEVGRGDTEAFF.

The chain links TRBV12-3 or TRBV12-4 to TRBJ2-3; the D call of TRBD2 rests on TCRdb alone, since no DNA is present to check it. This CDR3 comprises 20 residues. The CDR3 is CASSRLALLAGRVTTDTQYF.

J is TRBJ2-3 and V is TRBV5-1; TCRdb's D call, TRBD1, is unchecked because there is no DNA. Germline V gene sequence: CDR1 SGHRS, CDR2 YFSETQ. CDR3 length: 15 residues. The CDR3 is CASSLFTGDTDTQYF.

J is TRBJ2-3 and V is TRBV7-2. Germline loops: CDR1 SGHTA, CDR2 FQGNSA. The CDR3 is made up of 15 amino acids. CDR3 region: CASSLVGRELNTQYF.

V usage is TRBV6-5 and J usage is TRBJ2-7; absent DNA, TCRdb's TRBD1 call cannot be checked. CDR3 length: 14 amino acids. Germline V gene lookup returns CDR1 MNHEY and CDR2 SVGAGI. The CDR3 is CASSYSSDRGEQYF.

This chain links TRBV6-5 with TRBJ2-5; the D call of TRBD1 rests on TCRdb alone, since no DNA is present to check it. This CDR3 is built from 15 residues. Germline loops: CDR1 MNHEY, CDR2 SVGAGI. Here the CDR3 reads CASSYGQGQRETQYF.